The source of this T cell receptor (beta chain) is a study of blood T cells in healthy people across ages. The CDR3 has 16 amino acids. The germline V gene encodes CDR1 MNHEY and CDR2 SVGAGI. The germline V and J ends were trimmed by 0 bases and 5 bases, with 13 bases remaining between them. A second PCR, run for roughly 7 to 12 cycles, used a sample-barcoded 5' primer plus a J-beta primer mix. TCRdb fed the 5' RACE reads into MiXCR, producing one record per CDR3 protein. The data show about 1.5 million distinct CDR3 sequences, around 42% seen once. About this clonotype itself: Its target is not known.

Study-wide results and limits: Older age went with lower TCR beta diversity per million T cells, in a roughly linear way. Donors of long life had a larger count of naive CD4+ cells and greater diversity than aged donors.

The rearrangement uses TRBV6-5 and TRBJ1-4, with no clear D. The sequence derives from a woman aged 18-29 years in good health. Sequenced input: blood. The CDR3 sequence: CASSYSIGGVNEKLFF. As DNA, the CDR3 is TGTGCCAGCAGTTACTCGATAGGAGGCGTAAATGAAAAACTGTTTTTT.